This entry lists 22 T cell receptor beta chains sequenced from one sample in a study of CD8 T cells in ankylosing spondylitis. A single record per CDR3 protein comes from TCRdb applying MiXCR to the 5' RACE reads. The sample records 300,000 to 350,000 distinct CDR3 sequences, around 21% being singletons. The specimen sequenced was blood, either unsorted or a sorted T cell fraction (not recorded which). Source of these receptors: a female donor with ankylosing spondylitis or in good health (not recorded which).

This clonotype was seen at least ten times. This chain uses TRBV12-3 or TRBV12-4 with TRBJ1-2; TRBD1 agrees at 8 bases. Losses at the gene ends were 4 bases for V and 7 bases for J; bases not matched to a gene: 5. CDR3 length: 13 amino acids. The chain's CDR3 is CASSSGGWFGYTF. The CDR3 bases are TGTGCCAGCAGTTCAGGGGGCTGGTTTGGCTACACCTTC.

V and J are TRBV7-2 and TRBJ1-1; 7 nucleotides agree with TRBD1. CDR1 SGHTA and CDR2 FQGNSA come from the germline V gene. The trim removed 5 bases at V and 2 bases at J, leaving 5 bases unmatched. This CDR3 spans 14 amino acids. The CDR3 DNA is TGTGCCAGCAGCGAATGGGACAGCAACACTGAAGCTTTCTTT. Translating it yields CASSEWDSNTEAFF.

V usage is TRBV5-1 and J usage is TRBJ2-2, with 7 bases aligning to TRBD1. Per the germline V gene, CDR1 is SGHRS and CDR2 is YFSETQ. The trim removed 3 bases at V and 0 bases at J, leaving 5 bases unmatched. The CDR3 sequence is 16 residues long. CDR3 amino acids: CASSSSGTANTGELFF. The CDR3 DNA follows: TGCGCCAGCAGCTCTTCCGGGACAGCGAACACCGGGGAGCTGTTTTTT.

This clonotype showed up just a few times. The gene calls are TRBV15 and TRBJ2-5, with D possibly TRBD2 on 6 matching bases. The germline V and J ends were trimmed by 4 bases and 5 bases, with 11 bases remaining between them. There are 13 residues in the CDR3. CDR1 and CDR2 from the germline V gene are LNHNV and YYDKDF (reference sequence). CDR3 sequence reads: CATSKWGDETQYF. The CDR3 coding sequence is TGTGCCACCAGCAAATGGGGGGATGAGACCCAGTACTTC. Combining the CDR3 with reference TRBV15 and TRBJ2-5 gives the whole variable domain DAMVIQNPRYQVTQFGKPVTLSCSQTLNHNVMYWYQQKSSQAPKLLFHYYDKDFNNEADTPDNFQSRRPNTSFCFLDIRSPGLGDTAMYLCATSKWGDETQYFGPGTRLLVL.

The chain is built from TRBV6-2 or TRBV6-3 and TRBJ2-1, with a possible D match to TRBD1 (6 bases). Looked up from germline, CDR1 is MNHEY and CDR2 is SVGEGT. The CDR3 runs 17 residues. V was clipped by 0 bases and J by 2 bases, with 14 bases between them. The CDR3 DNA reads as TGTGCCAGCAGTTACTCAACCGTGGGACAAACCTACAATGAGCAGTTCTTC. It specifies CASSYSTVGQTYNEQFF.

This clonotype was observed a few times. V and J are TRBV20-1 and TRBJ2-7, with 12 bases identical to TRBD2. This CDR3 is built from 14 residues. Germline lookup yields CDR1 DFQATT and CDR2 SNEGSKA (reference sequence). V was pared by 6 bases and J by 3 bases, with 6 bases of the junction left unmatched. In nucleotides, the CDR3 is TGCAGTGCAACGAGACTAGCGGGAGTCTACGAGCAGTACTTC. As protein: CSATRLAGVYEQYF.

The chain recombines TRBV7-8 with TRBJ2-1; tentatively, D is TRBD2 (6 bases). Germline CDR1 is SGHVS and CDR2 is FQNEAQ. V shed 1 base and J shed 8 bases, with 15 bases lying between them. The CDR3 length is 15 residues. The CDR3 spells CASSLVAERSHEQFF. The DNA of the CDR3 is TGTGCCAGCAGCTTAGTAGCGGAGCGGTCCCATGAGCAGTTCTTC.

The chain has TRBV11-2 and TRBJ2-6; D is possibly TRBD2 (6 bases). The V and J ends lost 1 base and 2 bases respectively, with 9 bases between them. The CDR3 covers 16 residues. Germline V gene sequence: CDR1 SGHAT, CDR2 FQNNGV. Here the CDR3 reads CASSLGRGTGANVLTF. DNA for the CDR3: TGTGCCAGCAGCTTAGGGCGGGGCACTGGGGCCAACGTCCTGACTTTC.

V and J are TRBV30 and TRBJ2-7; possible D gene TRBD2, 6 bases. The CDR3 extends over 11 amino acids. From germline, CDR1 is GTSNPN and CDR2 SVGIG (reference sequence). V was pared by 5 bases and J by 7 bases, with 12 bases between. CDR3 protein: CAWGGLREQYF. For the CDR3, the DNA is TGTGCCTGGGGAGGGCTAAGGGAGCAGTACTTC.

This clonotype was seen only a few times. V usage is TRBV20-1 and J usage is TRBJ2-5; TRBD2 might be the D (6 bases). Germline loops: CDR1 DFQATT, CDR2 SNEGSKA (reference sequence). The V end was cut by 1 base, the J end by 4 bases, with 16 bases between. The CDR3 is 15 amino acids. As DNA, the CDR3 is TGCAGTGCTAGAGCGGCTAGGGGAGGCTCAGAGACCCAGTACTTC. Protein product: CSARAARGGSETQYF.

This clonotype has a count of ten or more. The rearrangement joins TRBV25-1 to TRBJ2-1; no definite D call. Germline-derived CDR1 and CDR2 are MGHDK and SYGVNS. Trimming removed 3 bases at V and 8 bases at J, with 5 bases between. The CDR3 totals 11 residues. Here the CDR3 reads CASSEIDEQFF. The CDR3 DNA reads TGTGCCAGCAGTGAGATTGATGAGCAGTTCTTC.

The V and J genes are TRBV11-2 and TRBJ2-1; D is perhaps TRBD1 or TRBD2 (6 bases each). With 3 bases removed from V and 7 bases from J, the gap between germline ends came to 13 bases. Germline assignment: CDR1 SGHAT and CDR2 FQNNGV. CDR3 length: 14 amino acids. In DNA, the CDR3 is TGTGCCAGCAGCTTTCTGACGGGGGCGAATGAGCAGTTCTTC. This encodes CASSFLTGANEQFF.

This sequence joins TRBV10-3 and TRBJ2-2, with 10 bases matching TRBD2. Germline V CDR1 and CDR2: ENHRY, SYGVKD. Trimming at V came to 7 bases and at J to 4 bases, leaving 9 bases not matched to a gene. CDR3 size: 16 residues. The CDR3 nucleotides are TGTGCCATCAAGGATAGCGGGAGGAGGAGCACCGGGGAGCTGTTTTTT. Its translation: CAIKDSGRRSTGELFF.

This clonotype was seen a few times. The V gene is TRBV20-1, the J gene TRBJ2-1; 10 bases agree with TRBD2. This CDR3 has 16 amino acids. The V gene's germline CDR1 is DFQATT and CDR2 SNEGSKA (reference sequence). The V segment lost 6 bases and the J segment 0 bases; nucleotides outside the gene matches: 8. For the CDR3, the DNA is TGCAGTGCGGAGAGAGCGGGAGGGGGCTCCTACAATGAGCAGTTCTTC. Translated: CSAERAGGGSYNEQFF.

This clonotype has ten or more counts. The gene calls are TRBV20-1 and TRBJ1-5; D gene uncertain. V was pared by 6 bases and J by 3 bases, with 9 bases between. The CDR3 spans 12 residues. Germline loops: CDR1 DFQATT, CDR2 SNEGSKA (reference sequence). CDR3 sequence: CSARRLNQPQHF. The CDR3 nucleotides read TGCAGTGCCCGACGGCTCAATCAGCCCCAGCATTTT.

This clonotype was recorded many times. The V call is TRBV20-1, the J call TRBJ2-1, with 11 nucleotides matching TRBD2. Per germline, CDR1 DFQATT and CDR2 SNEGSKA (reference sequence). Trimming cost V 7 bases and J 6 bases; bases outside gene matches: 8. This CDR3 has 14 amino acids. CDR3 in DNA: TGCAGTGTCACAACTAGCGGGAGAGGCAATGAGCAGTTCTTC. This gives the protein CSVTTSGRGNEQFF.

This clonotype was seen a few times. The genes are TRBV10-2 and TRBJ2-7; D remains ambiguous. The CDR3 consists of 15 residues. V lost 2 bases and J lost 2, with 13 bases in between. CDR1 is WSHSY, CDR2 SAAADI, per germline. CDR3 sequence (DNA): TGCGCCAGCAGTGAGCCCCGACCTGCGGCCTACGAGCAGTACTTC. Amino acid sequence: CASSEPRPAAYEQYF.

This sequence joins TRBV27 and TRBJ1-5; 7 nucleotides agree with TRBD1. The CDR3 is 16 amino acids. Germline CDR1 reads MNHEY; CDR2 reads SMNVEV (reference sequence). V lost 3 bases to trimming and J lost 0 bases; unmatched junction nucleotides: 5. CDR3 sequence reads: CASSLRQGLSNQPQHF. The DNA for the CDR3 is TGTGCCAGCAGTTTGAGACAGGGACTTAGCAATCAGCCCCAGCATTTT.

This clonotype was seen only a few times. The DNA for the CDR3 is TGTGCCATCAGTGAGTCGAATTACTGGGGAAAAGAGACCCAGTACTTC. The encoded protein is CAISESNYWGKETQYF. The chain couples TRBV10-3 to TRBJ2-5; D is undetermined. Per germline, CDR1 ENHRY and CDR2 SYGVKD. This CDR3 has 16 amino acids. The V end was cut by 0 bases, the J end by 3 bases, with 14 bases between.

The chain recombines TRBV29-1 with TRBJ1-3; D is uncertain. Trimming shortened V by 0 bases and J by 4 bases, and 1 base separated the two germline ends. CDR3 length: 11 amino acids. The germline V gene encodes CDR1 SQVTM and CDR2 ANQGSEA. CDR3 nucleotides: TGCAGCGTTGAAGAGGGAAACACCATATATTTT. This sequence encodes CSVEEGNTIYF. The full variable domain, in which reference TRBV29-1 and TRBJ1-3 provide the parts outside the CDR3, is SAVISQKPSRDICQRGTSLTIQCQVDSQVTMMFWYRQQPGQSLTLIATANQGSEATYESGFVIDKFPISRPNLTFSTLTVSNMSPEDSSIYLCSVEEGNTIYFGEGSWLTVV.

This clonotype has ten or more counts. The chain has TRBV20-1 and TRBJ1-5, with D unclear. The germline V and J ends were trimmed by 6 bases and 12 bases, with 12 bases remaining between them. Germline values: CDR1 DFQATT, CDR2 SNEGSKA (reference sequence). The CDR3 consists of 10 residues. CDR3: CSAGPWVQHF. Written as DNA, the CDR3 is TGCAGTGCGGGCCCGTGGGTCCAGCATTTT.

This clonotype came up a few times. The V call is TRBV30, the J call TRBJ1-4; no definite D call. Trimming took 0 bases from V and 5 from J, leaving 4 bases between them. The germline CDR1 and CDR2 sequences are GTSNPN and SVGIG (reference sequence). The length of the CDR3 is 12 residues. The CDR3 DNA reads TGTGCCTGGAGTGTACCGAATGAAAAACTGTTTTTT. Protein sequence: CAWSVPNEKLFF. The full variable domain, rest sourced from reference TRBV30 and TRBJ1-4, is SQTIHQWPATLVQPVGSPLSLECTVEGTSNPNLYWYRQAAGRGLQLLFYSVGIGQISSEVPQNLSASRPQDRQFILSSKKLLLSDSGFYLCAWSVPNEKLFFGSGTQLSVL.